This entry is about one T cell receptor beta chain. The antigen is undetermined. Clones were read by immunoSEQ multiplex PCR, and TCRdb kept only the in-frame ones, dropping some. This sample has about 130,000 clones, with about 92% found just once. This entry comes from a study of OX40 agonist ivuxolimab in advanced cancers. Study information: Patients received ivuxolimab, an intravenous treatment, every 2 weeks at 0.01 to 10 mg/kg. Dose-escalation patients were diagnosed with hepatocellular carcinoma, melanoma, renal cell cancer or head and neck cancer. Checkpoint inhibitors had been given previously to approximately 41% of patients.

The CDR3 consists of 14 residues. With 1 base clipped from V and 7 bases from J, the junction kept 3 bases outside the gene matches. Germline V gives CDR1 LNHDA, CDR2 SQIVND (reference sequence). Findings and limits, study-wide: Those patients achieving a partial response at 0.1-3.0 mg/kg showed among the lowest clonal expansion.

The chain combines TRBV19 with TRBJ2-1, with 8 bases lining up with TRBD2. This receptor was taken from an adult with an advanced solid tumor such as melanoma, head and neck, liver or kidney cancer. The sample consisted of CD4+ or CD8+ T cells sorted from blood, taken in a trial of the OX40 agonist ivuxolimab. CDR3 in DNA: TGTGCCAGTAGTATAGCGAGCGGGAGAAATGAGCAGTTCTTC. This translates into CASSIASGRNEQFF.